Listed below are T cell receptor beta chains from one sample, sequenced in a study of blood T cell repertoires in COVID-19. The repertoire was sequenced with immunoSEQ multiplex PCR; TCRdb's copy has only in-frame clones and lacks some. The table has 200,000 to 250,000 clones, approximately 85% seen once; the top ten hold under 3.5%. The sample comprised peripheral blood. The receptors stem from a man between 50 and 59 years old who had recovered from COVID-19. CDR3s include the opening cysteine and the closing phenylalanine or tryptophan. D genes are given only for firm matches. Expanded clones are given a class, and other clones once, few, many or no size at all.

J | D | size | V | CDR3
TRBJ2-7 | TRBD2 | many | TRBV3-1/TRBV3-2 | CASSQRLAGDQYF
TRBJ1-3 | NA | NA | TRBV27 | CASRKGFPPGNTIYF
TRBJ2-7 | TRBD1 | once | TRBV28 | CASSRLGTGSHEQYF
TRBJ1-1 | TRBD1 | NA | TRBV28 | CASGDSVGRAFF
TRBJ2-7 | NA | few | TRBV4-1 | CASSSLTASRYEQYF
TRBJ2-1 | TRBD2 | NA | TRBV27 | CASSLSLAGLKDNEQFF
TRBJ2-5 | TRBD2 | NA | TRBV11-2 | CASSLGPGGQETQYF
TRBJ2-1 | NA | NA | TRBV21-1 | CASSKGKSTAGGRRAREQFF
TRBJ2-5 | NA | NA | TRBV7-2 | CASSTRLGVQETQYF
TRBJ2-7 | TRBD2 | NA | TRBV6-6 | CASSPAGATYEQYF
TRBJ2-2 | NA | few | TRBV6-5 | CASKLRRNTGELFF
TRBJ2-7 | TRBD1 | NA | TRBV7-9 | CASSNPGQGGKQYF
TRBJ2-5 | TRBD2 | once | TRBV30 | CACPRTSGRKETQYF
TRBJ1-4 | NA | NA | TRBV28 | CASRNQGLGEKLFF
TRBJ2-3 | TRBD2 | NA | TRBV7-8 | CASSLMSGRALADTQYF
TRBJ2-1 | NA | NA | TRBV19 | CASSSRTRPAARSYEQFF
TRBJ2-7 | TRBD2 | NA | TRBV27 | CASSLTSLAVEQYF
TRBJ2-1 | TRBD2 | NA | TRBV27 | CASSIRPGTSGIYNEQFF
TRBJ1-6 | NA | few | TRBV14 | CASSLVGNSPLHF
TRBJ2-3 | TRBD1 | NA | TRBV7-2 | CASSPDRPDTQYF
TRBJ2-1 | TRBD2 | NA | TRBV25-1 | CASSDRARRLAGEDEQFF
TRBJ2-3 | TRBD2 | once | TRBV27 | CASSLSYPRGGPQDTQYF
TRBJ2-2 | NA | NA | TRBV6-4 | CASTALPHTSGMSTGELFF
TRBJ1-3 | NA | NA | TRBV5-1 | CASGLGHRDGNTIYF
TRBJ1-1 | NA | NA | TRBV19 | CASRPRGSLGTEAFF
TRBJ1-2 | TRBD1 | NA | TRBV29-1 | CSVERDREGDGYTF
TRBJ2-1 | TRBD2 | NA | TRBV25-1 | CASRVAGDEQFF
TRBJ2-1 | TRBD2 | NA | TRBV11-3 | CASSLELAGGNNEQFF
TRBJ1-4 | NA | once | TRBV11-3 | CASSARRWPRDEKLFF
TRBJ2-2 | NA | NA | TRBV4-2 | CASRRGPGELFF
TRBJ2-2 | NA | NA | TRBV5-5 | CASSPRLDTNTGELFF
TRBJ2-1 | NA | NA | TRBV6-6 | CASSKGLDGYNEQFF
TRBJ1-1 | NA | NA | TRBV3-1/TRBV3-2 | CASSQGQFVAFF
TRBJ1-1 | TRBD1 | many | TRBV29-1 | CSAEGHRGLANTEAFF
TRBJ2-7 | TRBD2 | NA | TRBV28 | CAIHRASGHYEQYF
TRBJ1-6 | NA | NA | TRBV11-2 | CASSPEGMKSSPLHF
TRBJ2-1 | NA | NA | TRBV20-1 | CSASKGTGSYNEQFF
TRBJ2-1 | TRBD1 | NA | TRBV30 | CAWRPGQGAHEQFF
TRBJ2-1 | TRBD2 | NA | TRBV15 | CATAGDYNEQFF
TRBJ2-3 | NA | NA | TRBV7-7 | CASSPGIQTTDTQYF
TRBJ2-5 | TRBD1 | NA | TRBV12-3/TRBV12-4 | CASSRDRVRNQYF
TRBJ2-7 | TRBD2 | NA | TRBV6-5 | CASSYSILAGSYEQYF
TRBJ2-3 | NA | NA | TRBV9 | CASSYQRSHTDTQYF
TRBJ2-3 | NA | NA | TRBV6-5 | CASSYARSSTDTQYF
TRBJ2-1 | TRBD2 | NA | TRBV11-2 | CASSKTAGGTYNEQFF
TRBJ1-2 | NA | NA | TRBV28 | CASRIRDAGRYGYTF
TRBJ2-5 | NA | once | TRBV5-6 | CASSPGGTLGETQYF
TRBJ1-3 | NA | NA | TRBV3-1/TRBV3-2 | CASSQGAAQGNTIYF
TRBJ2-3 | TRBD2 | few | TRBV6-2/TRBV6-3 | CASSSSHRTSWAHTDTQYF